These 10 T cell receptor beta chains originate from one sample sequenced in a study of monozygotic twins with inflammatory bowel disease. From its re-call of the 5' RACE reads, TCRdb lists each CDR3 protein once, without DNA. Its table records approximately 160,000 distinct CDR3 sequences. Input material: blood. The receptors were gathered from a human donor with ulcerative colitis or Crohn's disease, or a healthy co-twin of an affected twin (not recorded which).

The CDR3 spells CSARDLAGGDEQFF. The chain is built from TRBV20-1 and TRBJ2-1; TCRdb calls TRBD2, which cannot be checked without DNA. Germline CDR1 reads DFQATT; CDR2 reads SNEGSKA (reference sequence). The CDR3 loop spans 14 amino acids.

The chain recombines TRBV7-2 with TRBJ1-1. CDR1 is SGHTA and CDR2 is FQGNSA in the germline V gene. The CDR3 extends over 14 amino acids. CDR3 region: CASNNLILNTEAFF.

This sequence joins TRBV29-1 and TRBJ2-7; the D call of TRBD1 rests on TCRdb alone, since no DNA is present to check it. The CDR3 length is 14 residues. Germline values: CDR1 SQVTM, CDR2 ANQGSEA. CDR3: CSVGPRGHSYEQYF.

This chain connects TRBV21-1 to TRBJ2-3; TCRdb outputs TRBD2, but without DNA this stays unchecked. TRBV21-1 counts as a pseudogene. CDR3 length: 16 residues. The CDR3 loop is CASSKARQGLADTQYF.

The J gene is TRBJ1-5, the V gene TRBV24-1; the TCRdb D gene call, TRBD1, has no DNA to confirm it. Germline assignment: CDR1 KGHDR and CDR2 SFDVKD. The CDR3 totals 15 residues. CDR3 amino acids: CATSPPGGQNQPQHF.

The chain carries TRBV5-1 and TRBJ1-1; TCRdb reports TRBD1, a call that lacks DNA to check it against. The germline gives CDR1 SGHRS, CDR2 YFSETQ. The CDR3 is made up of 14 amino acids. CDR3 region: CASSPGQGEDEAFF. Full variable domain (remainder filled in from reference TRBV5-1 and TRBJ1-1): KAGVTQTPRYLIKTRGQQVTLSCSPISGHRSVSWYQQTPGQGLQFLFEYFSETQRNKGNFPGRFSGRQFSNSRSEMNVSTLELGDSALYLCASSPGQGEDEAFFGQGTRLTVV.

The gene calls are TRBV6-1 and TRBJ1-5; lacking DNA, the TRBD1 call made by TCRdb goes unchecked. The V gene's germline CDR1 is MNHNS and CDR2 SASEGT. There are 14 residues in the CDR3. CDR3 residues: CATRVLGGDQPQHF.

The chain links TRBV11-2 to TRBJ2-1; the D call from TCRdb, TRBD2, cannot be confirmed without DNA. Germline V CDR1 and CDR2: SGHAT, FQNNGV. The CDR3 contains 15 residues. The CDR3 is CASSPTSGRGYEQFF. Combining the CDR3 with reference TRBV11-2 and TRBJ2-1 gives the whole variable domain EAGVAQSPRYKIIEKRQSVAFWCNPISGHATLYWYQQILGQGPKLLIQFQNNGVVDDSQLPKDRFSAERLKGVDSTLKIQPAKLEDSAVYLCASSPTSGRGYEQFFGPGTRLTVL.

CDR3 loop: CASSPPAEKNTEAFF. The chain recombines TRBV18 with TRBJ1-1. Germline-derived CDR1 and CDR2 are KGHSH and LQKENI. The CDR3 is made up of 15 amino acids.

This sequence joins TRBV18 and TRBJ1-4. The CDR3 spans 15 residues. The germline V gene has CDR1 KGHSH and CDR2 LQKENI. The CDR3 region is CASSDPRDANEKLFF.